This is a list of T cell receptor beta chains from one sample in a study of blood T cell repertoires in COVID-19. Profiled with immunoSEQ multiplex PCR; TCRdb holds only in-frame clones, not every one. The sample has 300,000 to 350,000 clones, around 89% seen once. The sequencing sample was made of peripheral blood. These receptors were obtained from a woman between 35 and 50 years old with COVID-19, enrolled during active disease. CDR3s include the opening cysteine and the closing phenylalanine or tryptophan. A D gene is named only where the DNA matches it firmly.

d_call j_call v_call cdr3_aa
NA TRBJ1-1 TRBV27 CASSLGEEAFF
TRBD2 TRBJ2-7 TRBV19 CASSLGLAASYEQYF
TRBD1 TRBJ2-1 TRBV4-3 CASSQDHRDSRDEQFF
TRBD1 TRBJ1-2 TRBV28 CASRGQGVGYTF
NA TRBJ2-5 TRBV5-6 CASSLYGGHEETQYF
NA TRBJ2-3 TRBV7-3 CASSSRGTTDTQYF
TRBD1 TRBJ2-5 TRBV10-3 CAISGGQIQETQYF
NA TRBJ2-1 TRBV18 CASSPSLSGYNEQFF
TRBD1 TRBJ2-3 TRBV4-2 CASSQGTGGADTQYF
NA TRBJ1-6 TRBV4-3 CASSQEGQKNSPLHF
TRBD1 TRBJ2-3 TRBV19 CASSPDRGADTQYF
NA TRBJ1-2 TRBV28 CASSPRRGYTF
NA TRBJ2-2 TRBV5-8 CASSHLVTGELFF
NA TRBJ2-2 TRBV3-1/TRBV3-2 CASRQGPAGELFF
TRBD1 TRBJ1-2 TRBV6-5 CASSRRGQGNYGYTF
TRBD1 TRBJ1-4 TRBV29-1 CSVVGDRPNEKLFF
TRBD1 TRBJ1-2 TRBV4-2 CASSHNRGQGYGYTF
NA TRBJ2-1 TRBV21-1 CASSKKPGLDEGEQFF
NA TRBJ1-5 TRBV27 CASSLDRNQPQHF
TRBD1 TRBJ1-2 TRBV7-2 CASSYFLGTAYGYTF
NA TRBJ1-1 TRBV20-1 CSASAATTANTEAFF
NA TRBJ2-6 TRBV4-2 CASSQAPSSGANVLTF
TRBD1 TRBJ1-4 TRBV7-6 CASSGGAGGAANEKLFF
NA TRBJ2-2 TRBV5-1 CASTDVEEAGELFF
TRBD1 TRBJ2-1 TRBV7-3 CASSLFGTGGDEQFF
TRBD1 TRBJ2-2 TRBV27 CARKARGQGNHSQHRGELFF
NA TRBJ1-3 TRBV4-3 CASSQDLTRATGSGNTIYF
NA TRBJ2-7 TRBV7-9 CASSLTYEQYF
NA TRBJ2-7 TRBV11-1 CASSLISPSYEQYF
NA TRBJ1-2 TRBV5-4 CASSLTGLYGYTF
TRBD1 TRBJ2-1 TRBV29-1 CSVRTGSYNEQFF
NA TRBJ1-2 TRBV6-2/TRBV6-3 CASSSRTGVYGYTF
NA TRBJ2-7 TRBV5-6 CASSLVRGASYEQYF
NA TRBJ2-3 TRBV30 CAWSVWGRGTDTQYF
TRBD2 TRBJ2-5 TRBV30 CAWSVRLADETQYF
TRBD1 TRBJ2-7 TRBV7-3 CASSLAQGVSYEQYF
NA TRBJ2-7 TRBV28 CASRFRTAGDYEQYF
TRBD1 TRBJ1-6 TRBV7-3 CASSLTGTGTNSPLHF
NA TRBJ1-4 TRBV7-9 CASSLGGPGRDEKLFF
NA TRBJ1-1 TRBV7-9 CASSLLVSAEAFF
NA TRBJ2-1 TRBV9 CASSVVGGDNEQFF
TRBD1 TRBJ1-2 TRBV14 CASSQDAFIRDRGDYGGYTF
NA TRBJ1-2 TRBV3-1/TRBV3-2 CASSQDTNANYGYTF
TRBD1 TRBJ1-2 TRBV9 CASSTQDRGRRHYGYTF
TRBD1 TRBJ1-2 TRBV20-1 CSAPDRGGYTF